Following are 31 T cell receptor beta chains from one sample sequenced in a study of shared clonotypes between healthy human individuals. Sequencing used immunoSEQ multiplex PCR; TCRdb keeps in-frame clones, though not all of them. The sample shows about 1.1 million clones, approximately 80% of them seen only once. Sequenced material: memory CD4+ T cells from PBMCs. The subset: CD45RA-negative fraction. The receptor set was obtained from a man aged 18 to 29 in good health. Some clones in this sample may be carry-over from other donors' samples.

The CDR3 loop reads CASSWTGPYEQYF. Written as DNA, the CDR3 is TGTGCCAGCAGTTGGACGGGTCCCTACGAGCAGTACTTC. The gene calls are TRBV28 and TRBJ2-7; unclear D gene. The CDR3 runs to 13 residues. Trimming shortened V by 4 bases and J by 2 bases, and 9 bases separated the two germline ends. Germline values: CDR1 MDHEN, CDR2 SYDVKM.

This clone was counted between two and nine times. The V call is TRBV6-5, the J call TRBJ1-1; tentatively, D is TRBD1 (5 bases). Trimming left V 6 bases short and J 2 bases short, with 13 bases between. This CDR3 contains 14 residues. Germline loops: CDR1 MNHEY, CDR2 SVGAGI. CDR3 residues: CASRSRVPNTEAFF. CDR3 nucleotide sequence: TGTGCCAGCAGGAGCAGGGTTCCTAACACTGAAGCTTTCTTT.

This chain joins TRBV6-5 and TRBJ2-1; D may match TRBD1 or TRBD2 (6 bases each). Germline assignment: CDR1 MNHEY and CDR2 SVGAGI. The length of the CDR3 is 15 residues. The V gene lost 7 bases and the J gene lost 5 bases, with 18 bases spanning the gap. The CDR3 DNA follows: TGTGCCAGCACCGGAGGGGGGTACCAGAACAATGAGCAGTTCTTC. It codes for CASTGGGYQNNEQFF.

The V gene is TRBV7-2, the J gene TRBJ2-7; 11 bases line up with TRBD2. Germline V gene lookup returns CDR1 SGHTA and CDR2 FQGNSA. With V trimmed by 5 bases and J by 4 bases, 10 bases remained unmatched. This CDR3 is 16 amino acids long. The CDR3 is CASSPAASGRPYEQYF. CDR3 in DNA: TGTGCCAGCAGCCCTGCGGCTAGCGGGAGGCCGTACGAGCAGTACTTC.

This clone was counted ten times or more. This chain connects TRBV5-1 to TRBJ2-3; the D gene is possibly TRBD1 (5 bases). Per germline, CDR1 SGHRS and CDR2 YFSETQ. Trimming removed 0 bases from V and 3 bases from J, with 11 bases in between. CDR3 length equals 15 residues. CDR3 sequence (DNA): TGCGCCAGCAGCTTGGTGGCAGGGCATACAGATACGCAGTATTTT. It yields the protein CASSLVAGHTDTQYF. Full variable domain (rest looked up from reference TRBV5-1 and TRBJ2-3): KAGVTQTPRYLIKTRGQQVTLSCSPISGHRSVSWYQQTPGQGLQFLFEYFSETQRNKGNFPGRFSGRQFSNSRSEMNVSTLELGDSALYLCASSLVAGHTDTQYFGPGTRLTVL.

The chain carries TRBV28 and TRBJ1-1; no reliable D call. The V end lost 8 bases, the J end lost 5 bases, and 15 bases lay between the germline ends. This CDR3 has 13 amino acids. Germline CDR1 and CDR2: MDHEN and SYDVKM. The DNA of the CDR3 is TGTGCCAGCTCATCCTACAGTGGTACTGAAGCTTTCTTT. Translation: CASSSYSGTEAFF.

The chain employs TRBV5-1 and TRBJ1-3; TRBD1 aligns across 10 bases. This CDR3 spans 15 amino acids. Germline V gene sequence: CDR1 SGHRS, CDR2 YFSETQ. Losses at the gene ends were 7 bases for V and 0 bases for J; bases not matched to a gene: 4. For the CDR3, the DNA is TGCGCCAGCCAGGGACAGGGGATCTCTGGAAACACCATATATTTT. Translated: CASQGQGISGNTIYF.

This clone was counted a single time. The genes are TRBV9 and TRBJ2-6, with 9 bases that match TRBD1. Germline V lookup: CDR1 SGDLS, CDR2 YYNGEE. The CDR3 consists of 18 residues. V lost 3 bases, J lost 4 bases, and 11 bases stayed unmatched. This chain's CDR3 is CASSDGQGPVAGANVLTF. In nucleotides, the CDR3 is TGTGCCAGCAGCGATGGACAGGGGCCCGTGGCGGGGGCCAACGTCCTGACTTTC. Full variable domain (missing parts from reference TRBV9 and TRBJ2-6): DSGVTQTPKHLITATGQRVTLRCSPRSGDLSVYWYQQSLDQGLQFLIQYYNGEERAKGNILERFSAQQFPDLHSELNLSSLELGDSALYFCASSDGQGPVAGANVLTFGAGSRLTVL.

This clone was detected a few times. This chain connects TRBV7-3 to TRBJ2-1; D might be TRBD1 (5 bases). V gave up 5 bases and J gave up 7 bases, with 9 bases separating them. CDR1 is SGHTA, CDR2 FQGTGA, per germline. CDR3 length equals 12 residues. In DNA form, the CDR3 reads TGTGCCAGCAGCGATAGACAGAATGAGCAGTTCTTC. It specifies CASSDRQNEQFF.

The rearrangement joins TRBV27 to TRBJ2-3, with a possible D match to TRBD2 (6 bases). CDR3 size: 15 residues. V lost 7 bases to trimming and J lost 0 bases, with 14 bases between them. Germline V lookup: CDR1 MNHEY, CDR2 SMNVEV (reference sequence). The CDR3 coding sequence is TGTGCCAGCACCACTTCAGCGGGTAGCACAGATACGCAGTATTTT. It is translated as CASTTSAGSTDTQYF.

The V call is TRBV28, the J call TRBJ2-7; D not certain. CDR1 and CDR2 from the germline V gene are MDHEN and SYDVKM. The CDR3 totals 11 residues. Deletions cut 7 bases from V and 2 bases from J, with 6 bases between. Written as DNA, the CDR3 is TGTGCCAGCAAAGGACCCTACGAGCAGTACTTC. Translating gives CASKGPYEQYF.

Only a few counts were recorded for this clone. The V gene is TRBV14, the J gene TRBJ2-7; D may be TRBD1 or TRBD2 (5 bases each). V shed 4 bases and J shed 6 bases, with 13 bases lying between them. Germline V lookup: CDR1 SGHDN, CDR2 FVKESK. The CDR3 runs 13 residues. CDR3 sequence reads: CASSRIPGTEQYF. CDR3 coding DNA: TGTGCCAGCAGCCGTATACCAGGGACCGAGCAGTACTTC.

The genes are TRBV5-1 and TRBJ2-7; 7 bases map to TRBD1. Germline CDR1 and CDR2: SGHRS and YFSETQ. V gave up 5 bases and J gave up 6 bases; unmatched junction bases: 11. The CDR3 has 14 residues. CDR3 DNA: TGCGCCAGCAGGGTTGGGACAGCCTTGACCGAGCAGTACTTC. The encoded protein is CASRVGTALTEQYF.

The rearrangement links TRBV4-2 to TRBJ1-2; D is unresolved. Germline V gene sequence: CDR1 LGHNA, CDR2 YNFKEQ. The V gene lost 0 bases and the J gene lost 3 bases, with 11 bases spanning the gap. The CDR3 contains 15 residues. DNA for the CDR3: TGTGCCAGCAGCCAAGAGGTTGCAGGCGACTATGGCTACACCTTC. Amino acid sequence: CASSQEVAGDYGYTF.

The J gene is TRBJ1-1, the V gene TRBV30; the match to TRBD1 covers 9 bases. CDR1 and CDR2 (germline): GTSNPN, SVGIG (reference sequence). The CDR3 loop spans 15 amino acids. Trimming took 4 bases from V and 1 from J; bases not matched to a gene: 7. As DNA, the CDR3 is TGTGCCTGGAAGAGACAGGGGGTGCCGAACACTGAAGCTTTCTTT. This translates into CAWKRQGVPNTEAFF.

The rearrangement uses TRBV9 and TRBJ1-4, with D unclear. Trimming pared 0 bases from V and 6 bases from J, leaving 6 bases between. The CDR3 spans 13 residues. Germline assignment: CDR1 SGDLS and CDR2 YYNGEE. This CDR3 is CASSVDVDEKLFF. CDR3 nucleotide sequence: TGTGCCAGCAGCGTAGACGTTGATGAAAAACTGTTTTTT.

The V and J genes are TRBV19 and TRBJ2-7; 7 bases align to TRBD2. Germline V gene data show CDR1 as LNHDA and CDR2 as SQIVND (reference sequence). V shed 11 bases and J 3 bases; nucleotides not matched to a gene: 7. The CDR3 has 12 amino acids. This chain's CDR3 is CALRTRCYEQYF. The CDR3 region has the DNA TGTGCCCTCAGGACTAGATGCTACGAGCAGTACTTC.

With regard to this clone: Distinct nucleotide sequences in the sample also encode this CDR3. The CDR3 sequence: CASSQQGSSYEQYF. The CDR3 nucleotides read TGCGCCAGCAGCCAACAGGGGTCCTCCTACGAGCAGTACTTC. The chain is built from TRBV5-1 and TRBJ2-7; 7 bases fit TRBD1. Germline V gene data show CDR1 as SGHRS and CDR2 as YFSETQ. V shed 4 bases and J 0 bases; nucleotides not matched to a gene: 4. The CDR3 is 14 residues long. Using reference TRBV5-1 and TRBJ2-7 for the parts outside the CDR3, the full variable domain is KAGVTQTPRYLIKTRGQQVTLSCSPISGHRSVSWYQQTPGQGLQFLFEYFSETQRNKGNFPGRFSGRQFSNSRSEMNVSTLELGDSALYLCASSQQGSSYEQYFGPGTRLTVT.

The chain combines TRBV18 with TRBJ1-3; D is perhaps TRBD1 (5 bases). Germline CDR1 and CDR2: KGHSH and LQKENI. This CDR3 has 14 amino acids. Trimming took 0 bases from V and 8 from J, leaving 11 bases between them. DNA of the CDR3: TGTGCCAGCTCACCACCGGGACTATCGGACACCATATATTTT. Translated, it gives CASSPPGLSDTIYF.

This clone was found once. The chain uses TRBV4-3 and TRBJ1-2; no reliable D call. Germline assignment: CDR1 LGHNA and CDR2 YSLEER. The CDR3 sequence is 15 residues long. V was cut by 3 bases and J by 2 bases, with 13 bases left in between. The CDR3 protein is CASSQSQAGNYGYTF. For the CDR3, the DNA is TGCGCCAGCAGCCAGTCCCAGGCGGGGAACTATGGCTACACCTTC.

The genes are TRBV5-1 and TRBJ2-1; 14 nucleotides agree with TRBD2. Germline lookup yields CDR1 SGHRS and CDR2 YFSETQ. This CDR3 comprises 20 residues. V lost 0 bases to trimming and J lost 7 bases; unmatched junction nucleotides: 15. The CDR3 sequence is CASSLALGLAGGGPLNEQFF. In DNA, the CDR3 is TGCGCCAGCAGCTTGGCCCTAGGACTAGCGGGAGGCGGGCCGTTGAATGAGCAGTTCTTC.

In this sample, this clone turned up a few times. The identical CDR3 is also encoded by other nucleotide sequences in the sample. The chain employs TRBV6-1 and TRBJ2-5; TRBD1 matches at 7 bases. The CDR3 covers 14 residues. The germline CDR1 and CDR2 sequences are MNHNS and SASEGT. V lost 1 base and J lost 4; bases outside the gene matches: 3. The CDR3 nucleotides read TGTGCCAGCAGTGAAGACAGGGGCAGAGAGACCCAGTACTTC. This gives the protein CASSEDRGRETQYF.

The chain employs TRBV4-2 and TRBJ2-5, with D tentatively TRBD2 (6 bases). Trimming took 3 bases from V and 4 from J, leaving 12 bases between them. The V gene's germline CDR1 is LGHNA and CDR2 YNFKEQ. The CDR3 has 14 residues. The CDR3 DNA sequence: TGTGCCAGCAGCCACTCTAGCGAGGGAGAGACCCAGTACTTC. This encodes CASSHSSEGETQYF.

The chain employs TRBV28 and TRBJ2-5; 10 bases are shared with TRBD1. V lost 2 bases, J lost 5 bases, and 5 bases stayed unmatched. This CDR3 has 15 residues. Germline-derived CDR1 and CDR2 are MDHEN and SYDVKM. The chain's CDR3 is CASSLLGQGGETQYF. The CDR3 DNA follows: TGTGCCAGCAGTTTACTAGGACAGGGGGGGGAGACCCAGTACTTC.

The J gene is TRBJ1-5, the V gene TRBV28; no firm D call. The CDR3 loop spans 19 amino acids. Looked up from germline, CDR1 is MDHEN and CDR2 is SYDVKM. V was pared by 6 bases and J by 0 bases, with 24 bases between. CDR3 protein: CASREFALFGSTSNQPQHF. CDR3 sequence (DNA): TGTGCCAGCAGAGAATTCGCCTTATTCGGCAGTACTAGCAATCAGCCCCAGCATTTT.

The V gene is TRBV19, the J gene TRBJ2-1, with D maybe TRBD2 (6 bases). CDR3 length: 16 residues. Germline CDR1 is LNHDA and CDR2 is SQIVND (reference sequence). V was trimmed by 3 bases and J by 0 bases, leaving 12 bases between them. This CDR3 reads CASSMRGVSSYNEQFF. The CDR3 DNA sequence: TGTGCCAGTAGTATGCGGGGAGTAAGCTCCTACAATGAGCAGTTCTTC.

About this clone: This CDR3 is also generated by other DNA sequences in the sample. The chain couples TRBV5-1 to TRBJ2-1; D remains unclear. Per germline, CDR1 SGHRS and CDR2 YFSETQ. The CDR3 has 14 amino acids. Trimming stripped 2 bases from V and 4 bases from J, with 10 bases between. The CDR3 reads CASSFRSSYNEQFF. For the CDR3, the DNA is TGCGCCAGCAGCTTTCGGTCGTCTTACAATGAGCAGTTCTTC.

The V call is TRBV6-6, the J call TRBJ1-1; 10 bases agree with TRBD1. The CDR3 extends over 15 amino acids. Trimming at V came to 6 bases and at J to 4 bases, leaving 8 bases not matched to a gene. Germline CDR1 and CDR2: MNHNY and SVGAGI (reference sequence). The chain's CDR3 is CASRSGTGVSTEAFF. The DNA of the CDR3 is TGTGCCAGCAGATCCGGGACAGGGGTGAGCACTGAAGCTTTCTTT.

V is TRBV4-1 and J is TRBJ2-7; no clear D. The CDR3 is made up of 18 amino acids. Trimming removed 7 bases at V and 4 bases at J, with 29 bases between. The germline gives CDR1 MGHRA, CDR2 YSYEKL. CDR3 sequence reads: CASKKTCLHPHPSYEQYF. The DNA of the CDR3 is TGCGCCAGCAAAAAAACCTGTCTACACCCACACCCTTCTTACGAGCAGTACTTC.

The J gene is TRBJ2-1, the V gene TRBV7-3; 13 bases map to TRBD2. The V segment lost 5 bases and the J segment 9 bases; nucleotides outside the gene matches: 4. Germline-derived CDR1 and CDR2 are SGHTA and FQGTGA. This CDR3 is 14 amino acids long. CDR3 amino acids: CASSAGLAGTEQFF. CDR3 sequence (DNA): TGTGCCAGCAGCGCGGGACTAGCGGGAACTGAGCAGTTCTTC.

This clone came up once. This sequence joins TRBV11-2 and TRBJ2-1, with 7 positions matching TRBD1. The V gene's germline CDR1 is SGHAT and CDR2 FQNNGV. This CDR3 is 14 amino acids long. The trim removed 5 bases at V and 5 bases at J, leaving 6 bases unmatched. CDR3 sequence (DNA): TGTGCCAGCAGCAGAGGGGGCCCAAACAATGAGCAGTTCTTC. This sequence encodes CASSRGGPNNEQFF.